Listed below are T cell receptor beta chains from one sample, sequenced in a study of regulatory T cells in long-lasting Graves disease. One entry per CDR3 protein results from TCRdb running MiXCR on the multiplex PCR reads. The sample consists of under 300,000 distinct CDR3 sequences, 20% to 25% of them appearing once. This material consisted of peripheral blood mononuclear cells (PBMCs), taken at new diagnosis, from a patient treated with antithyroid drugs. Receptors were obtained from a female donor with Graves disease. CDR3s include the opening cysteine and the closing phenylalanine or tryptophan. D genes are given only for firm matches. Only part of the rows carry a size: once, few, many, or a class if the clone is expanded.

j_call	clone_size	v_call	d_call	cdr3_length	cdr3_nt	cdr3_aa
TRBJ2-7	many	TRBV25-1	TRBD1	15	TGTGCCAGCAGTCGTCCCGGGACAGGGGGCGCCGAGCAGTACTTC	CASSRPGTGGAEQYF
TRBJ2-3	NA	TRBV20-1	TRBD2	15	TGCAGTGCTGGGGCGGACGGGGGGGCCTGGGATACGCAGTATTTT	CSAGADGGAWDTQYF
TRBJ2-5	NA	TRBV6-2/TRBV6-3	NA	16	TGTGCCAGCAGCTGGATGGGGAGGCGTGTTTTGGAGACCCAGTACTTC	CASSWMGRRVLETQYF
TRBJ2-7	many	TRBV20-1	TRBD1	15	TGCAGTGCTAGAGATTTGACAGGGGGCACCTACGAGCAGTACTTC	CSARDLTGGTYEQYF
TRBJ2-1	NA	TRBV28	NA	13	TGTGCCAGCAGTAGTAGCACCGACAATGAGCAGTTCTTC	CASSSSTDNEQFF
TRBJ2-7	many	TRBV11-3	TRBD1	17	TGTGCCAGCAGCTTAGATGACAGGGGGCTAGGGCCCTACGAGCAGTACTTC	CASSLDDRGLGPYEQYF
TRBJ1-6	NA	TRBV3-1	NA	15	TGTGCCAGCAGCCAAGGTTTAGGGAAGAATTCACCCCTCCACTTT	CASSQGLGKNSPLHF
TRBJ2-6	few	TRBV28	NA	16	TGTGCCAGCAGTATATTCAGGAAATCTGGGGCCAACGTCCTGACTTTC	CASSIFRKSGANVLTF
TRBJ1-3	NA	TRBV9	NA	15	TGTGCCAGCAGCCCCCAACAGGGCTCAGGAAACACCATATATTTT	CASSPQQGSGNTIYF
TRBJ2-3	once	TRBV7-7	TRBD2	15	TGTGCTAGCTCCCCCGGGAGGGTGCGCACAGATACGCAGTATTTT	CASSPGRVRTDTQYF
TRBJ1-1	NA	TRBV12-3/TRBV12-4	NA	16	TGTGCCAGCAGTTTTCGGGCAGGGTTAGAGAACACTGAAGCTTTCTTT	CASSFRAGLENTEAFF
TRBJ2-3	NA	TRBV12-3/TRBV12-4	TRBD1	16	TGTGCCAGCAGTCACCCCCGGGACAGGGGGACAGATACGCAGTATTTT	CASSHPRDRGTDTQYF
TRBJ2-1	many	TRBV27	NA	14	TGTGCCAGCAGTTATTTGAGCTCCTACAATGAGCAGTTCTTC	CASSYLSSYNEQFF
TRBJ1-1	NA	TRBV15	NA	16	TGTGCCACCAGCAGAAATTTCAGGGGCCTGAAGTCTGAAGCTTTCTTT	CATSRNFRGLKSEAFF
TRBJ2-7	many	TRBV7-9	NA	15	TGTGCCAGCAGCACGGATCACAGGACTCCCTACGAGCAGTACTTC	CASSTDHRTPYEQYF
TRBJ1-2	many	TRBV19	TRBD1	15	TGTGCCAGTAGTCCGGACCAGACAGGGCCCTATGGCTACACCTTC	CASSPDQTGPYGYTF
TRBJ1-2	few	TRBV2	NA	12	TGTGCCAGCAGTGAATTCGGAAATGGCTACACCTTC	CASSEFGNGYTF
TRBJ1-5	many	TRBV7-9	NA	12	TGTGCCAGCACCAGAGTCGGGCAGCCCCAGCATTTT	CASTRVGQPQHF
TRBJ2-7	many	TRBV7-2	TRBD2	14	TGTGCCAGCAGCTCCTTTGGAGCGGGGGAGGAGCAGTACTTC	CASSSFGAGEEQYF
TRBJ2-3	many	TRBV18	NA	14	TGTGCCAGCTCACCACAGCACTCCACAGATACGCAGTATTTT	CASSPQHSTDTQYF
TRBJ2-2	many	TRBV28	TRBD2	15	TGTGCCAGCAGTTGGAGCGCAGCGGGGGGCGGGGAGCTGTTTTTT	CASSWSAAGGGELFF
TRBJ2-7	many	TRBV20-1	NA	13	TGCAGTGCTAGCCCCGGACGGTCCTACGAGCAGTACTTC	CSASPGRSYEQYF
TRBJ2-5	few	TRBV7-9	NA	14	TGTGCCAGCAGCTTTCGACAGGAACAAGAGACCCAGTACTTC	CASSFRQEQETQYF
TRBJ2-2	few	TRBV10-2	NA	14	TGCGCCAGCCGCCTAGCGAGGAACACCGGGGAGCTGTTTTTT	CASRLARNTGELFF
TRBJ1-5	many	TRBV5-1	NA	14	TGCGCCAGCAGCGTGACAGGTCCATTGGAGCCCCAGCATTTT	CASSVTGPLEPQHF
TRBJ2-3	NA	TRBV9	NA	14	TGTGCCAGCAGCCGCCTGGGACACACAGATACGCAGTATTTT	CASSRLGHTDTQYF
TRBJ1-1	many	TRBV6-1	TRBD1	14	TGTGCCAGCAGACCAGACAGGGAGAACACTGAAGCTTTCTTT	CASRPDRENTEAFF
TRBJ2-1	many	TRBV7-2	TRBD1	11	TGTGCCAGCAGCGTAGACCGGGACAGGGTTTTT	CASSVDRDRVF
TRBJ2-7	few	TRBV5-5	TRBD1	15	TGTGCCAGCAGCCTAGGACAGGGGAACTCCTACGAGCAGTACTTC	CASSLGQGNSYEQYF
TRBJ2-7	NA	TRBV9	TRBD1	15	TGTGCCAGCAACGCACCGGGACAGGGGTACTACGAGCAGTACTTC	CASNAPGQGYYEQYF
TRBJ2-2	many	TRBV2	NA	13	TGTGCCAGCAGCCCAGCCTTTACCGGGGAGCTGTTTTTT	CASSPAFTGELFF
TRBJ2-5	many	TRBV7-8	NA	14	TGTGCCAGCAGCTTCCGTACTAGAAAAGAGACCCAGTACTTC	CASSFRTRKETQYF
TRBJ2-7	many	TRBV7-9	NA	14	TGTGCCAGCAGCTCCACAGGGATCTCCTACGAGCAGTACTTC	CASSSTGISYEQYF
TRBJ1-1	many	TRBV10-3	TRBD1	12	TGTGCCATCGGACAGGGGAACACTGAAGCTTTCTTT	CAIGQGNTEAFF
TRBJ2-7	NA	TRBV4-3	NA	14	TGCGCCAGCAGCCAAGAGTCGGGTCTTCTCGAGCAGTACTTC	CASSQESGLLEQYF
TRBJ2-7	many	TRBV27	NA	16	TGTGCCAGCAGTTTATTTGTCAGCATCCCTCCCTACGAGCAGTACTTC	CASSLFVSIPPYEQYF
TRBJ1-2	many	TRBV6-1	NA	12	TGTGCCAGCTCCGAAGGATCCTATGGCTACACCTTC	CASSEGSYGYTF
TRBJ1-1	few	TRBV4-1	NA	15	TGCGCCAGCAGCCCAGGACCTGCCTTGAACACTGAAGCTTTCTTT	CASSPGPALNTEAFF
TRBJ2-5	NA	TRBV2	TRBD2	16	TGTGCCAGCAGTTCGGGACTAGCGGGGAGCCAAGAGACCCAGTACTTC	CASSSGLAGSQETQYF
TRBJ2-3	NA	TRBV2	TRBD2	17	TGTGCCAGCAGTGGACTAGCGGGAGTGGCTAGTACAGATACGCAGTATTTT	CASSGLAGVASTDTQYF
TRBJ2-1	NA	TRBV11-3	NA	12	TGTGCCAGCAGCCTGACTAGTTCTGAGCAGTTCTTC	CASSLTSSEQFF
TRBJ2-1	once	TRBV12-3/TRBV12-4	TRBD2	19	TGTGCCAGCAGACCGATAGCGGGAGGGGTGACTGGCTCCTACAATGAGCAGTTCTTC	CASRPIAGGVTGSYNEQFF
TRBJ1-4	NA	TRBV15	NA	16	TGTGCCACCAGCAGAGTCGGGGCAGGGTTGCGGGAAAAACTGTTTTTT	CATSRVGAGLREKLFF
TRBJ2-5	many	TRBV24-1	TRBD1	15	TGTGCCACCAGTGACCAACGACAGGGGCAAGAGACCCAGTACTTC	CATSDQRQGQETQYF
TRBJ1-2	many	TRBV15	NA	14	TGTGCCACCAGCAGACCCCTGGCAGGGGTAGGCTACACCTTC	CATSRPLAGVGYTF
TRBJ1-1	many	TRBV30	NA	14	TGTGCCTGGAGTGTGCCCAGGGGTAGGACTGAAGCTTTCTTT	CAWSVPRGRTEAFF
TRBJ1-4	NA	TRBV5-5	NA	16	TGTGCCAGCAGCCCCGGGACGATGGTCCCTAATGAAAAACTGTTTTTT	CASSPGTMVPNEKLFF
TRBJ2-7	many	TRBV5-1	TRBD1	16	TGCGCCAGCAGCTCTAGGGGACAGGGACTCTCCTACGAGCAGTACTTC	CASSSRGQGLSYEQYF
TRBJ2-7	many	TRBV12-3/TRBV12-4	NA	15	TGTGCCAGCAGAATGGACAGCGGTGGCGCCTACGAGCAGTACTTC	CASRMDSGGAYEQYF
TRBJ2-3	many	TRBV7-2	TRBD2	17	TGTGCCAGCAGCTTAGTAGGGACTAGCGGGAGCACAGATACGCAGTATTTT	CASSLVGTSGSTDTQYF
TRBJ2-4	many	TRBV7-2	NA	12	TGTGCCAGCAGCGTACCACGGAGCATTCAGTACTTC	CASSVPRSIQYF
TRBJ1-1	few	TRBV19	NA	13	TGTGCCAGTAGTAGTTGGCAGGGAGCAGAAGCTTTCTTT	CASSSWQGAEAFF
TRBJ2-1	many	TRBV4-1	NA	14	TGTGCCAGCAGCCAAGATACTCTTTACAATGAGCAGTTCTTC	CASSQDTLYNEQFF